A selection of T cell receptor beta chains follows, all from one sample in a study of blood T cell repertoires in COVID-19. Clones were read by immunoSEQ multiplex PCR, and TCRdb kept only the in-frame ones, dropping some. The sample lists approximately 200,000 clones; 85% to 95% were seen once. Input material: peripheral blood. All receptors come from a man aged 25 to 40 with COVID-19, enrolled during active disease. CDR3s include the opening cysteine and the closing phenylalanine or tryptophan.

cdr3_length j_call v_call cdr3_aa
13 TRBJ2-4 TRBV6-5 CASSRGAKNIQYF
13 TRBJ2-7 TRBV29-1 CSVEVTRDSEQYF
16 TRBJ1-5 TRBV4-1 CASSQVTTQGKQPQHF
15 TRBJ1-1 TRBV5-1 CASSLGQGARTEAFF
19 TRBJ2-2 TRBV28 CASSTPGLAGGPGTGELFF
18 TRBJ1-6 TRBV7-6 CASSLGALGATHNSPLHF
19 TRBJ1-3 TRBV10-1 CASSLSLRTAPSSGNTIYF
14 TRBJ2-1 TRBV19 CASSILGGDNEQFF
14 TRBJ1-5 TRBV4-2 CASSQVQSNQPQHF
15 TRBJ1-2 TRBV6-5 CASSYSGSGVYGYTF
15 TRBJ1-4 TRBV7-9 CASSLAGTGREKLFF
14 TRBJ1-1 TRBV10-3 CATEKQGPNTEAFF
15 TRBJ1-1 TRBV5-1 CASSYGTGANTEAFF
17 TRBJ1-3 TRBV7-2 CASSSRTGANSGNTIYF
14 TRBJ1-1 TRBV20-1 CSASESMGSTEAFF
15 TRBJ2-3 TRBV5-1 CASSALSSLEDTQYF
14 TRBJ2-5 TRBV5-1 CASRASGGEETQYF
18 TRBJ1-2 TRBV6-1 CASSEARGARFFSYGYTF
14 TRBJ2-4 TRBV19 CASSRRGEGNIQYF
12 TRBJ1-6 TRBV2 CASSVVISPLHF
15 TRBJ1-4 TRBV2 CASSESSRGDEKLFF
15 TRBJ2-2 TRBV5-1 CASSPSGGNTGELFF
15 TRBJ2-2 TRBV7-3 CASSSSGGATGELFF
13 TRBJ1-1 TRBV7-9 CASSLAQNTEAFF
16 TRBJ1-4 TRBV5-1 CASSRTGQAGSGKLFF
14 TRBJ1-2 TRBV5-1 CASSLGGEYYGYTF
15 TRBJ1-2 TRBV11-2 CASSVNPPGNYGYTF
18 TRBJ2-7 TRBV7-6 CASSSRAVAGGVPYEQYF
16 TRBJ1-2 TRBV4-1 CASSPAGGPRPFGYTF
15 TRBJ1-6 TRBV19 CASRTLGQTNSPLHF
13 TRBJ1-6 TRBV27 CASSLIYNSPLHF
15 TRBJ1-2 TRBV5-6 CASSLGRRLNYGYTF
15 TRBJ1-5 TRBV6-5 CASHTGVEGNQPQHF
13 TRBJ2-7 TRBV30 CAWSPGQPYEQYF
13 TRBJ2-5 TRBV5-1 CASTSGSRETQYF
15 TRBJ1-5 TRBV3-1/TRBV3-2 CASSQEPQSNQPQHF
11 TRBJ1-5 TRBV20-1 CSARRQGLQHF
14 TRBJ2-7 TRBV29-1 CSVGQGGISYEQYF
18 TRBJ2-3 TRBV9 CASSAGTSGGIQTDTQYF
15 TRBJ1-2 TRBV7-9 CASSTRTVLLSGYTF
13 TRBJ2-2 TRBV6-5 CASSTLSAGELFF
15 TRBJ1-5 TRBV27 CASSLGGGNNQPQHF
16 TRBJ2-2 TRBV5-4 CASSPGTSGGPGELFF
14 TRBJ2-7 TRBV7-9 CASSVDGHSYEQYF
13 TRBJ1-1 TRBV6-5 CASRRGGVTEAFF
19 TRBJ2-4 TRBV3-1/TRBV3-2 CASSQDLGGPTLAKNIQYF
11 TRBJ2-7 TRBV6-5 CASRNLYEQYF
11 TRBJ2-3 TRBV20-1 CSARIAETQYF
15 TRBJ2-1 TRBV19 CASRKSGQGGNEQFF
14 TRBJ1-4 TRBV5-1 CASSPDRGNEKLFF
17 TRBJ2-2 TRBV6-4 CASSDSIQGENTGELFF
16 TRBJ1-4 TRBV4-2 CASSPGSATRNEKLFF
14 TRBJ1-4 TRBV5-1 CASSLTGEQEKLFF